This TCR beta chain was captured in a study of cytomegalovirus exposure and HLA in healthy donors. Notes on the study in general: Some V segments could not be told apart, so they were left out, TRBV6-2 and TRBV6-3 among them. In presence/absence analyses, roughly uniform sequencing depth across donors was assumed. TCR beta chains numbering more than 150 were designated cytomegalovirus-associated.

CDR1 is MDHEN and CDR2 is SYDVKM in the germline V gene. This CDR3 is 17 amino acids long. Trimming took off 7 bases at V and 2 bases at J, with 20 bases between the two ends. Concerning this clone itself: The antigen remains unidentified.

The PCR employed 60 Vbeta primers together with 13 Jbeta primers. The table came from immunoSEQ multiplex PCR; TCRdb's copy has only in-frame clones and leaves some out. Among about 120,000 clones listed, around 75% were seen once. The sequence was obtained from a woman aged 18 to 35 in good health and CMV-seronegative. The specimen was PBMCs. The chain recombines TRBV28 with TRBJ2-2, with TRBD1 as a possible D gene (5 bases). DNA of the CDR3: TGTGCCAGCAAGGGTTTTCCGGGCAGGGTAAACACCGGGGAGCTGTTTTTT. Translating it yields CASKGFPGRVNTGELFF.